This T cell receptor (beta chain) was captured by sequencing in a study of cytomegalovirus exposure and HLA in healthy donors. Germline-derived CDR1 and CDR2 are SGDLS and YYNGEE. This CDR3 comprises 12 residues. The trim removed 3 bases at V and 4 bases at J, leaving 1 base unmatched. On this clone: Its cognate antigen is unknown. The same CDR3 can be traced to other DNA sequences in this sample.

Regarding the study as a whole: The authors listed approximately 150 TCR beta chains as cytomegalovirus-associated. In a later analysis, HLA-associated beta chains showed higher expansion and lower generation probabilities than comparable chains. V- and J-gene trimming of TCR beta was linked (in a later analysis) to a missense DCLRE1C variant. Sequencing probably produced one cluster of sequence variants that were highly shared.

Primers: 60 Vbeta forward and 13 Jbeta reverse. Sequencing was performed with immunoSEQ multiplex PCR; in TCRdb, only in-frame clones are kept and a portion is missing. The listing contains 90,000 to 120,000 clones. The TCR originated in a man between 50 and 59 years old in good health and CMV-seronegative. This chain connects TRBV9 to TRBJ2-7; 7 positions match TRBD1. Specimen: PBMCs. This CDR3 is CASSGQGYEQYF. The CDR3 DNA follows: TGTGCCAGCAGCGGACAGGGATACGAGCAGTACTTC.